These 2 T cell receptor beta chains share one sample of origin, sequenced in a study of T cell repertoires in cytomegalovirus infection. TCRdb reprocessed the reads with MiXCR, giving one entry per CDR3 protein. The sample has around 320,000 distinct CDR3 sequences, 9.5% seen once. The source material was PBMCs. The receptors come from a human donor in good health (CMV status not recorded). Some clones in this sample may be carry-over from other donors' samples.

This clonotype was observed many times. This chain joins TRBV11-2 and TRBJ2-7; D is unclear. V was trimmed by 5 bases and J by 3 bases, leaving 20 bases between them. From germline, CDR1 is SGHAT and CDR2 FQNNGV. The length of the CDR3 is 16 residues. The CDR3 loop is CASSPDPTELGYEQYF. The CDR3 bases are TGTGCCAGCAGCCCAGACCCCACAGAGTTGGGCTACGAGCAGTACTTC.

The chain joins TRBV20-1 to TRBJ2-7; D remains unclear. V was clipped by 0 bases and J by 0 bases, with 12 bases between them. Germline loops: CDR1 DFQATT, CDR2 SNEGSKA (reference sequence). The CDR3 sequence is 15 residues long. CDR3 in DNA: TGCAGTGCTAGAGATCCAGGCCTTACCTCCTACGAGCAGTACTTC. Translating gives CSARDPGLTSYEQYF.